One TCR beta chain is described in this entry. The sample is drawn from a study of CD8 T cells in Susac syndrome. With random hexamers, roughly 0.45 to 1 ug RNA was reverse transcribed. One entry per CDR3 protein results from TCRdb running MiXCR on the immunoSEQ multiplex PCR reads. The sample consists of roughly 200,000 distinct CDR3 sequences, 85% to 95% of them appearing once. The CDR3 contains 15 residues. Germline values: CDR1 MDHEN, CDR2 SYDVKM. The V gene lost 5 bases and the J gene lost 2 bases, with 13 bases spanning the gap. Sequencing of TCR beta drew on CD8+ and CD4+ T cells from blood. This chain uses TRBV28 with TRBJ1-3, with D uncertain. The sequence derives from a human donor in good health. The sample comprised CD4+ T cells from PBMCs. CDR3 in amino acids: CASSTPSRPGNTIYF. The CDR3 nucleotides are TGTGCCAGCAGTACACCGTCGAGACCTGGAAACACCATATATTTT.